These 27 T cell receptor beta chains were all obtained from the same sample, sequenced in a study of T cell responses to AZD1222 COVID-19 vaccine. Here immunoSEQ multiplex PCR was the method, and the copy in TCRdb shows in-frame clones only, minus some. The sample carries under 150,000 clones, approximately 94% recorded once. The sample in question was peripheral blood, obtained on day 0 of AZD1222 vaccination. These receptors were obtained from an adult in good health.

The chain links TRBV21-1 to TRBJ2-1; the DNA was not compared with TRBD1, the D call given in the table. TRBV21-1 is a pseudogene segment. The CDR3 runs to 17 residues. The CDR3 sequence: CASSKAGQGSSYNEQFF. DNA for the CDR3: TGTGCCAGCAGCAAAGCGGGACAGGGCAGTTCCTACAATGAGCAGTTCTTC.

This clone has a single count. The V and J genes are TRBV7-2 and TRBJ2-3; tentative D call: TRBD2 (6 bases). Trimming left V 3 bases short and J 5 bases short, with 9 bases between. Looked up from germline, CDR1 is SGHTA and CDR2 is FQGNSA. There are 13 residues in the CDR3. The CDR3 DNA sequence: TGTGCCAGCAGCTTCTACGGGGGAGATACGCAGTATTTT. Protein sequence: CASSFYGGDTQYF.

The genes are TRBV5-1 and TRBJ2-2; the D gene is possibly TRBD1 (5 bases). This CDR3 region has 14 residues. The V gene lost 4 bases and the J gene lost 4 bases, with 11 bases spanning the gap. The germline CDR1 and CDR2 sequences are SGHRS and YFSETQ. CDR3 nucleotides: TGCGCCAGCAGCCCCGACAGTTTCACCGGGGAGCTGTTTTTT. Translating gives CASSPDSFTGELFF.

This chain links TRBV18 with TRBJ2-7; the D gene is possibly TRBD2 (7 bases). CDR1 and CDR2 (germline): KGHSH, LQKENI. CDR3 size: 18 residues. Deletions cut 2 bases from V and 3 bases from J, with 23 bases between. The CDR3, as DNA: TGTGCCAGCTCACCAACAGCGACGGGGGGCCGTAAAGACTACGAGCAGTACTTC. Protein product: CASSPTATGGRKDYEQYF.

This chain uses TRBV27 with TRBJ2-3; a possible D gene is TRBD2 (5 bases). Between the trimmed V and J ends, which lost 1 base and 3 bases, there was a span of 11 bases. The CDR3 length is 15 residues. Germline CDR1 is MNHEY and CDR2 is SMNVEV (reference sequence). The CDR3 DNA sequence: TGTGCCAGCAGTTTATTGGTCTCGGGGACAGATACGCAGTATTTT. Translating it yields CASSLLVSGTDTQYF.

This chain connects TRBV18 to TRBJ1-2; no clear D. The CDR3 contains 13 residues. Deletions cut 4 bases from V and 4 bases from J, with 10 bases between. The germline CDR1 and CDR2 sequences are KGHSH and LQKENI. The CDR3 sequence: CASSRQQIYGYTF. As DNA, the CDR3 is TGTGCCAGCTCACGTCAACAGATCTATGGCTACACCTTC.

The chain uses TRBV5-4 and TRBJ1-2; TRBD1 aligns across 8 bases. V trimming: 2 bases; J trimming: 4 bases; junction bases outside the gene matches: 7. Germline values: CDR1 SGHNT, CDR2 YYREEE (reference sequence). The CDR3 is 15 amino acids. The CDR3 DNA reads as TGTGCCAGCAGCTTAGGACAGGGCTTTGGCTATGGCTACACCTTC. This encodes CASSLGQGFGYGYTF.

This chain connects TRBV7-8 to TRBJ2-3; 9 bases are a match to TRBD1. V trimming: 2 bases; J trimming: 6 bases; junction bases outside the gene matches: 9. The length of the CDR3 is 16 residues. Germline V gives CDR1 SGHVS, CDR2 FQNEAQ. The CDR3 here is CASSLTTGGLVDTQYF. The CDR3 DNA reads TGTGCCAGCAGCTTAACCACAGGGGGCCTGGTGGATACGCAGTATTTT.

The V call is TRBV7-9, the J call TRBJ2-3; 8 nucleotides agree with TRBD1. Germline CDR1 is SEHNR and CDR2 is FQNEAQ (reference sequence). V dropped 3 bases and J dropped 0; count of bases not matched to a gene: 2. The CDR3 is 15 residues long. The CDR3 loop is CASSFRDRSTDTQYF. The DNA for the CDR3 is TGTGCCAGCAGCTTCCGGGACAGGAGCACAGATACGCAGTATTTT. Together with reference TRBV7-9 and TRBJ2-3, the CDR3 gives the full variable domain: DTGVSQNPRHKITKRGQNVTFRCDPISEHNRLYWYRQTLGQGPEFLTYFQNEAQLEKSRLLSDRFSAERPKGSFSTLEIQRTEQGDSAMYLCASSFRDRSTDTQYFGPGTRLTVL.

The chain employs TRBV6-6 and TRBJ1-2, with D perhaps matching TRBD1 (5 bases). Germline V CDR1 and CDR2: MNHNY, SVGAGI (reference sequence). The V gene lost 5 bases and the J gene lost 3 bases, with 19 bases spanning the gap. The CDR3 sequence is 16 residues long. The CDR3 loop reads CASSRMGDWGDYGYTF. CDR3 coding DNA: TGTGCCAGCAGTCGAATGGGGGACTGGGGGGACTATGGCTACACCTTC.

This clone occurred once. J is TRBJ2-1 and V is TRBV2; 8 positions agree with TRBD2. The germline CDR1 and CDR2 sequences are SNHLY and FYNNEI. The CDR3 has 14 residues. Unmatched junction bases numbered 6, after V lost 6 bases and J lost 5 bases. As DNA, the CDR3 is TGTGCCAGCAGGCCCAGAGCGGGGGACAATGAGCAGTTCTTC. Amino acid sequence: CASRPRAGDNEQFF.

V and J are TRBV27 and TRBJ1-6, with D hard to call. The V and J ends lost 4 bases and 5 bases respectively, with 12 bases between them. The germline CDR1 and CDR2 sequences are MNHEY and SMNVEV (reference sequence). The CDR3 is 15 residues long. CDR3 region: CASSSAGRDNSPLHF. The CDR3 bases are TGTGCCAGCAGTTCCGCCGGTCGTGATAATTCACCCCTCCACTTT.

CDR3 nucleotide sequence: TGTGCCAGCAGCCCAGGGGGGAACTATGGCTACACCTTC. Translation: CASSPGGNYGYTF. The V gene is TRBV14, the J gene TRBJ1-2; 7 bases are a match to TRBD1. This CDR3 is 13 amino acids long. The V gene's germline CDR1 is SGHDN and CDR2 FVKESK. With 4 bases clipped from V and 2 bases from J, the junction kept 1 base outside the gene matches.

J is TRBJ1-1 and V is TRBV6-2 or TRBV6-3; D is undetermined. Germline CDR1 and CDR2: MNHEY and SVGEGT. The V end lost 0 bases, the J end lost 0 bases, and 14 bases lay between the germline ends. The CDR3 is 17 residues long. The CDR3 nucleotides are TGTGCCAGCAGTTACTCGATTGGTGGAGGGATGAACACTGAAGCTTTCTTT. Encoded protein: CASSYSIGGGMNTEAFF.

The V gene is TRBV18, the J gene TRBJ1-2, with TRBD1 matching 7 bases. Germline V lookup: CDR1 KGHSH, CDR2 LQKENI. Losses at the gene ends were 6 bases for V and 5 bases for J; bases not matched to a gene: 18. The CDR3 runs to 17 residues. The CDR3 DNA sequence: TGTGCCAGCTCCCCTGGACAGGATAGCATTCAGGCTTATGGCTACACCTTC. This encodes CASSPGQDSIQAYGYTF.

The chain combines TRBV2 with TRBJ2-7, with a tentative D call TRBD1 (6 bases). Per the germline V gene, CDR1 is SNHLY and CDR2 is FYNNEI. Trimming stripped 6 bases from V and 1 base from J, with 10 bases between. The CDR3 contains 13 residues. The CDR3 coding sequence is TGTGCCAGCAGGCCACAGGGATCCTACGAGCAGTACTTC. Translation: CASRPQGSYEQYF.

The chain uses TRBV9 and TRBJ1-2; tentative D call: TRBD1 (6 bases). CDR1 SGDLS and CDR2 YYNGEE come from the germline V gene. This CDR3 spans 15 amino acids. V was shortened by 6 bases and J by 6 bases, with 21 bases between the two germline ends. CDR3 in amino acids: CASTLGGAGVNGYTF. The DNA for the CDR3 is TGTGCCAGCACCTTAGGAGGGGCAGGGGTAAATGGCTACACCTTC.

The chain joins TRBV27 to TRBJ1-5; the D gene is possibly TRBD1 (6 bases). Germline V gene lookup returns CDR1 MNHEY and CDR2 SMNVEV (reference sequence). The CDR3 extends over 15 amino acids. Trimming shortened V by 6 bases and J by 11 bases, and 23 bases separated the two germline ends. This chain's CDR3 is CASSPTSPQGSAQHF. The CDR3 nucleotides read TGTGCCAGCAGCCCTACGTCCCCCCAGGGGTCAGCCCAGCATTTT.

The CDR3 region has the DNA TGTGCCAGCAGCGTAGCTGGGAGGGGGGGCCAAGAGACCCAGTACTTC. Translation: CASSVAGRGGQETQYF. The gene calls are TRBV9 and TRBJ2-5; maybe TRBD2 (7 bases). CDR3 size: 16 residues. Germline values: CDR1 SGDLS, CDR2 YYNGEE. The V and J ends lost 0 bases and 1 base respectively, with 13 bases between them.

This sequence joins TRBV7-6 and TRBJ1-4; a weak D match, TRBD1 (6 bases). The germline V gene has CDR1 SGHVS and CDR2 FNYEAQ. This CDR3 has 17 residues. V lost 2 bases to trimming and J lost 4 bases, with 17 bases between them. This chain's CDR3 is CASSLSQAGVVNEKLFF. The CDR3 DNA sequence: TGTGCCAGCAGCTTATCCCAGGCAGGGGTGGTTAATGAAAAACTGTTTTTT.

This clone was recorded only once. The J gene is TRBJ1-5, the V gene TRBV6-5, with D perhaps matching TRBD1 (5 bases). Germline loops: CDR1 MNHEY, CDR2 SVGAGI. V lost 6 bases and J 7 bases, leaving 16 bases between the germline ends. The CDR3 runs 14 residues. The CDR3 region has the DNA TGTGCCAGCAGCCCCTCGGGAGGGACCCAGCCCCAGCATTTT. Amino acids: CASSPSGGTQPQHF.

This rearrangement joins TRBV2 to TRBJ1-1; the match to TRBD1 covers 10 bases. The germline gives CDR1 SNHLY, CDR2 FYNNEI. Trimming took 8 bases from V and 3 from J; bases not matched to a gene: 9. The CDR3 runs to 15 residues. The CDR3 DNA reads TGTGCCAGCGGGGGATCCGGGACAGGGGACACTGAAGCTTTCTTT. Its protein product is CASGGSGTGDTEAFF.

The V call is TRBV6-1, the J call TRBJ2-7; the match to TRBD1 covers 9 bases. The CDR3 is made up of 16 amino acids. Germline CDR1 and CDR2: MNHNS and SASEGT. Losses at the gene ends were 4 bases for V and 5 bases for J; bases not matched to a gene: 12. DNA of the CDR3: TGTGCCAGCAGTGCAAGCCGGGACAGGGTTTCCCACGAGCAGTACTTC. Translated: CASSASRDRVSHEQYF.

CDR3 DNA sequence: TGTGCCATCAGTGAGCCCAGGCTAAACGACGAGCAGTACTTC. It yields the protein CAISEPRLNDEQYF. The V and J genes are TRBV10-3 and TRBJ2-7, with D unresolved. CDR1 and CDR2 from the germline V gene are ENHRY and SYGVKD. Trimming took 2 bases from V and 5 from J, leaving 13 bases between them. The CDR3 length is 14 residues.

This sequence joins TRBV30 and TRBJ2-1, with a possible D match to TRBD1 (8 bases). V lost 2 bases, J lost 8 bases, and 13 bases lay in between. Germline CDR1 is GTSNPN and CDR2 is SVGIG (reference sequence). The CDR3 has 13 residues. This CDR3 reads CAWSTGGAYEQFF. The CDR3 nucleotides read TGTGCCTGGAGTACAGGGGGGGCATATGAGCAGTTCTTC.

The chain uses TRBV7-3 and TRBJ1-1, with unresolved D. The V gene's germline CDR1 is SGHTA and CDR2 FQGTGA. Trimming cost V 1 base and J 0 bases, with 9 bases left between them. CDR3 length: 15 amino acids. The CDR3 nucleotides are TGTGCCAGCAGCTTAAAACCCGGGATGAACACTGAAGCTTTCTTT. Translation gives CASSLKPGMNTEAFF. Combining the CDR3 with reference TRBV7-3 and TRBJ1-1 gives the whole variable domain GAGVSQTPSNKVTEKGKYVELRCDPISGHTALYWYRQSLGQGPEFLIYFQGTGAADDSGLPNDRFFAVRPEGSVSTLKIQRTERGDSAVYLCASSLKPGMNTEAFFGQGTRLTVV.

This chain connects TRBV10-3 to TRBJ1-1; a possible D gene is TRBD1 (5 bases). CDR1 and CDR2 (germline): ENHRY, SYGVKD. This CDR3 is 13 amino acids long. Trimming took 0 bases from V and 11 from J, leaving 13 bases between them. CDR3: CAISESDIMRAFF. The CDR3 coding sequence is TGTGCCATCAGTGAGTCGGACATTATGAGGGCTTTCTTT.